This T cell receptor (beta chain) was captured in a study of blood T cell repertoires in COVID-19. This CDR3 contains 21 residues. Deletions cut 0 bases from V and 3 bases from J, with 30 bases between. Original methodology: Estimated nucleated cell counts came from reference gene primer amplification. TCRdb's copy holds only in-frame clones and misses some; the assay was immunoSEQ multiplex PCR. The V and J calls and clone size were taken over from that table, and D and trimming were inferred from the DNA. Of a few hundred thousand clones in the sample, 80% to 90% were seen once. The clonotype was recovered from a young woman who had recovered from COVID-19. The sequencing input was PBMCs or T cells enriched from blood (not recorded which). The V call is TRBV23-1, the J call TRBJ2-7, with D possibly TRBD1 on 7 matching bases. TRBV23-1 is placed among ORFs of uncertain function. The CDR3 loop reads CASSQSPHDVAGGIRDYEQYF. CDR3 coding DNA: TGCGCCAGCAGTCAATCGCCTCATGACGTCGCAGGGGGGATTAGGGACTACGAGCAGTACTTC.